The 32 T cell receptor beta chains presented below share a single source sample, sequenced in a study of beta chain features in type 1 diabetes. The study reverse transcribed the entire isolated RNA, so it sequenced expressed TCRB transcripts. Produced via immunoSEQ multiplex PCR; TCRdb's table is partial and in-frame only. Of 250,000 to 400,000 clones detected, 11% to 15% appear once; the ten largest clones hold approximately 7%. Sequenced input: central memory CD4+ T cells from blood. These receptors all come from a young man in good health.

The chain employs TRBV7-7 and TRBJ2-6; D ambiguous. The CDR3 runs to 15 residues. The V end was cut by 6 bases, the J end by 0 bases, with 9 bases between. Germline V CDR1 and CDR2: SSHAT, FNYEAQ (reference sequence). CDR3 sequence: CASRVESSGANVLTF. CDR3 bases: TGTGCCAGCAGGGTTGAGAGCTCTGGGGCCAACGTCCTGACTTTC.

This clone was detected many times. V gene TRBV18 combines with J gene TRBJ1-1; D may be TRBD1 (5 bases). The CDR3 sequence is 14 residues long. V lost 6 bases and J lost 1, with 12 bases in between. Germline assignment: CDR1 KGHSH and CDR2 LQKENI. CDR3 region: CASSRLDRNTEAFF. CDR3 in DNA: TGTGCCAGCTCCCGCCTCGACAGGAACACTGAAGCTTTCTTT.

The chain recombines TRBV7-2 with TRBJ1-5; D remains ambiguous. This CDR3 has 13 amino acids. Trimming pared 5 bases from V and 4 bases from J, leaving 9 bases between. The germline CDR1 and CDR2 sequences are SGHTA and FQGNSA. CDR3 residues: CASSLDGNQPQHF. In nucleotides, the CDR3 is TGTGCCAGCAGCCTCGACGGAAATCAGCCCCAGCATTTT.

This clone occurred a few times. The rearrangement uses TRBV5-4 and TRBJ1-2; TRBD1 matches 7 bases. The V and J ends lost 5 bases and 5 bases, in that order; junction bases with no gene match: 9. Per germline, CDR1 SGHNT and CDR2 YYREEE (reference sequence). The CDR3 sequence is 14 residues long. This CDR3 is CASSSGTDLYGYTF. The CDR3 region has the DNA TGTGCCAGCAGTTCCGGGACAGACCTTTATGGCTACACCTTC.

This chain uses TRBV18 with TRBJ1-1; D perhaps matches TRBD1 (5 bases). V was pared by 3 bases and J by 1 base, with 21 bases between. Germline CDR1 and CDR2: KGHSH and LQKENI. This CDR3 contains 18 residues. The CDR3 nucleotides are TGTGCCAGCTCACCTTATCCTATTCAGACGGGGCAGAACACTGAAGCTTTCTTT. Amino acids: CASSPYPIQTGQNTEAFF.

The V gene is TRBV5-5, the J gene TRBJ2-2; TRBD1 matches 8 bases. V gave up 1 base and J gave up 1 base; unmatched junction bases: 9. There are 18 residues in the CDR3. Per germline, CDR1 SGHKS and CDR2 YYEKEE (reference sequence). Written as DNA, the CDR3 is TGTGCCAGCAGCTTGAGAGCTCAGGGGGCCGGGAACACCGGGGAGCTGTTTTTT. Its protein product is CASSLRAQGAGNTGELFF. Filled out from reference TRBV5-5 and TRBJ2-2, the complete variable domain reads DAGVTQSPTHLIKTRGQQVTLRCSPISGHKSVSWYQQVLGQGPQFIFQYYEKEERGRGNFPDRFSARQFPNYSSELNVNALLLGDSALYLCASSLRAQGAGNTGELFFGEGSRLTVL.

The chain employs TRBV7-2 and TRBJ2-5; 12 bases are shared with TRBD2. J was trimmed by 3 bases and V by 3 bases; bases with no gene match: 2. Germline values: CDR1 SGHTA, CDR2 FQGNSA. The CDR3 loop spans 15 amino acids. The CDR3 DNA is TGTGCCAGCAGCTTTACTAGCGGGGGGAAAGAGACCCAGTACTTC. Its protein product is CASSFTSGGKETQYF.

V usage is TRBV5-1 and J usage is TRBJ2-4; a weak D match, TRBD1 (5 bases). Per the germline V gene, CDR1 is SGHRS and CDR2 is YFSETQ. This CDR3 is 14 amino acids long. Trimming cost V 3 bases and J 5 bases, with 12 bases left between them. The CDR3 DNA is TGCGCCAGCAGCTCGGGTCCACAGGAAAACATTCAGTACTTC. Encoded protein: CASSSGPQENIQYF. The variable domain in full, completed from reference TRBV5-1 and TRBJ2-4, reads KAGVTQTPRYLIKTRGQQVTLSCSPISGHRSVSWYQQTPGQGLQFLFEYFSETQRNKGNFPGRFSGRQFSNSRSEMNVSTLELGDSALYLCASSSGPQENIQYFGAGTRLSVL.

This clone was seen only a few times. The rearrangement uses TRBV5-1 and TRBJ2-2; 9 positions agree with TRBD1. This CDR3 comprises 16 residues. Trimming at V came to 0 bases and at J to 4 bases, leaving 4 bases not matched to a gene. Germline values: CDR1 SGHRS, CDR2 YFSETQ. The CDR3 DNA sequence: TGCGCCAGCAGCTTGGCCGTGGGACAGGGCACCGGGGAGCTGTTTTTT. Amino acids: CASSLAVGQGTGELFF.

The rearrangement uses TRBV9 and TRBJ2-3, with a weak D call TRBD1 (6 bases). CDR3 length: 15 amino acids. The V gene lost 2 bases and the J gene lost 4 bases, with 14 bases spanning the gap. CDR1 is SGDLS and CDR2 is YYNGEE in the germline V gene. CDR3 loop: CASSVGTTRSDTQYF. CDR3 nucleotides: TGTGCCAGCAGCGTTGGGACAACCAGGTCAGATACGCAGTATTTT.

In this sample, this clone turned up a few times. V and J are TRBV18 and TRBJ1-1; tentative D call: TRBD1 (5 bases). V was clipped by 3 bases and J by 1 base, with 9 bases between them. CDR3 length equals 14 residues. Germline V gives CDR1 KGHSH, CDR2 LQKENI. CDR3 residues: CASSPSGQNTEAFF. DNA of the CDR3: TGTGCCAGCTCACCTAGCGGACAGAACACTGAAGCTTTCTTT.

This clone has only one observation. V is TRBV4-2 and J is TRBJ2-1, with 8 bases identical to TRBD2. Germline CDR1 is LGHNA and CDR2 is YNFKEQ. V dropped 0 bases and J dropped 0; count of bases not matched to a gene: 4. The CDR3 length is 17 residues. The CDR3 protein is CASSQEPSGSSYNEQFF. The CDR3 coding sequence is TGTGCCAGCAGCCAAGAACCCAGCGGGAGCTCCTACAATGAGCAGTTCTTC.

This chain joins TRBV21-1 and TRBJ2-7; the table's D call, TRBD2, was not checked against the DNA. TRBV21-1 is shown as a pseudogene. The CDR3 totals 15 residues. Here the CDR3 reads CASSKRLAGSYEQYV. CDR3 sequence (DNA): TGTGCCAGCAGCAAACGGCTAGCGGGTTCCTACGAGCAGTACGTC.

The genes are TRBV5-1 and TRBJ1-2; D is uncertain. V lost 3 bases and J 3 bases, leaving 27 bases between the germline ends. Germline V lookup: CDR1 SGHRS, CDR2 YFSETQ. The CDR3 spans 19 residues. CDR3 in DNA: TGCGCCAGCAGCTCCCCCCATTTGGGCATCTCCCAACCATACTATGGCTACACCTTC. Amino acids: CASSSPHLGISQPYYGYTF.

This clone was seen a handful of times. A much more abundant neighbour one base away suggests this may be a read error. The sample has other DNA sequences that encode this CDR3 too. This rearrangement joins TRBV7-2 to TRBJ2-1, with D uncertain. The CDR3 spans 15 residues. V dropped 1 base and J dropped 0 bases, with 7 bases sitting between them. Per the germline V gene, CDR1 is SGHTA and CDR2 is FQGNSA. The CDR3 here is CASSLEGSSYNEQFF. The DNA for the CDR3 is TGTGCCAGCAGCTTAGAGGGTAGCTCCTACAATGAGCAGTTCTTC.

This clone was counted only a few times. The chain employs TRBV30 and TRBJ2-5, with 14 positions matching TRBD2. The CDR3 has 16 amino acids. Germline V gives CDR1 GTSNPN, CDR2 SVGIG (reference sequence). CDR3 in DNA: TGTGCGCACGGGACTAGCGGGAGTCCCCTCCAAGAGACCCAGTACTTC. Its protein product is CAHGTSGSPLQETQYF.

This chain uses TRBV5-4 with TRBJ2-1, with no clear D. This CDR3 spans 12 amino acids. Per germline, CDR1 SGHNT and CDR2 YYREEE (reference sequence). Trimming removed 2 bases at V and 4 bases at J, with 4 bases between. Here the CDR3 reads CASSFRYNEQFF. CDR3 nucleotide sequence: TGTGCCAGCAGCTTCCGATACAATGAGCAGTTCTTC.

V and J are TRBV11-1 and TRBJ1-2, with D possibly matching TRBD1 (6 bases). This CDR3 is built from 13 residues. CDR1 SGHAT and CDR2 FQDESV come from the germline V gene (reference sequence). Trimming stripped 4 bases from V and 4 bases from J, with 10 bases between. CDR3 in amino acids: CASSSPGAYGYTF. DNA of the CDR3: TGTGCCAGCAGCTCCCCAGGGGCCTATGGCTACACCTTC.

In this sample, this clone turned up many times. V usage is TRBV6-6 and J usage is TRBJ2-7; possible D gene TRBD1, 7 bases. The CDR3 has 14 amino acids. The V gene's germline CDR1 is MNHNY and CDR2 SVGAGI (reference sequence). The germline V and J ends were trimmed by 5 bases and 2 bases, with 13 bases remaining between them. DNA for the CDR3: TGTGCCAGCAGTACCAGGGGGGACACCTACGAGCAGTACTTC. It specifies CASSTRGDTYEQYF.

This clone appeared a few times. This rearrangement joins TRBV2 to TRBJ2-3; D is unclear. V was trimmed by 4 bases and J by 8 bases, leaving 16 bases between them. CDR3 length equals 14 residues. CDR1 is SNHLY, CDR2 FYNNEI, per germline. As DNA, the CDR3 is TGTGCCAGCAGTGTGGATCAGGAATCTACTACGCAGTATTTT. Translating it yields CASSVDQESTTQYF.

This chain joins TRBV29-1 and TRBJ2-7; no definite D call. Trimming removed 3 bases at V and 3 bases at J, with 6 bases between. Germline V gives CDR1 SQVTM, CDR2 ANQGSEA. This CDR3 is 11 amino acids long. CDR3: CSVELRYEQYF. The CDR3 DNA sequence: TGCAGCGTTGAGCTACGCTACGAGCAGTACTTC.

In its sample, this clone was seen a few times. The gene calls are TRBV7-9 and TRBJ2-3; D gene unclear. Germline CDR1 is SEHNR and CDR2 is FQNEAQ (reference sequence). The CDR3 extends over 13 amino acids. Trimming took off 7 bases at V and 4 bases at J, with 12 bases between the two ends. The CDR3, as DNA: TGTGCCAGCACCGAGACTGGCGCAGATACGCAGTATTTT. Protein product: CASTETGADTQYF.

This clone occurred a few times. The V gene is TRBV6-5, the J gene TRBJ2-2; D call uncertain. Germline V CDR1 and CDR2: MNHEY, SVGAGI. Trimming stripped 0 bases from V and 8 bases from J, with 10 bases between. CDR3 size: 14 residues. In DNA, the CDR3 is TGTGCCAGCAGTTACTCGACCTCCCCGGGGGAGCTGTTTTTT. Its translation is CASSYSTSPGELFF.

This clone has just a few counts. The chain links TRBV7-3 to TRBJ2-1; TRBD2 matches 11 bases. Germline V lookup: CDR1 SGHTA, CDR2 FQGTGA. V lost 5 bases to trimming and J lost 5 bases; unmatched junction nucleotides: 8. The CDR3 loop spans 16 amino acids. The CDR3 DNA follows: TGTGCCAGCAGCCCACTAGCGGGAGTGGGAAACAATGAGCAGTTCTTC. Translating gives CASSPLAGVGNNEQFF.

This chain connects TRBV11-2 to TRBJ2-1; D possibly corresponds to TRBD2 (6 bases). V gave up 5 bases and J gave up 3 bases, with 14 bases separating them. Germline V gene sequence: CDR1 SGHAT, CDR2 FQNNGV. The CDR3 is made up of 15 amino acids. CDR3 nucleotide sequence: TGTGCCAGCAGCGCGCCCCTAGCGCACTACAATGAGCAGTTCTTC. Translating it yields CASSAPLAHYNEQFF.

This clone was observed a few times. V usage is TRBV7-9 and J usage is TRBJ2-3; no firm D call. Deletions cut 4 bases from V and 6 bases from J, with 8 bases between. Germline CDR1 is SEHNR and CDR2 is FQNEAQ (reference sequence). The CDR3 totals 12 residues. This chain's CDR3 is CASSSGRDTQYF. The CDR3 bases are TGTGCCAGCAGCTCGGGCCGGGATACGCAGTATTTT.

The V gene is TRBV29-1, the J gene TRBJ2-1; 7 nucleotides agree with TRBD1. Germline CDR1 and CDR2: SQVTM and ANQGSEA. V was clipped by 8 bases and J by 2 bases; unmatched bases: 12. There are 15 residues in the CDR3. The CDR3 is CSFRQGAGPYNEQFF. The DNA of the CDR3 is TGCAGCTTCCGACAGGGAGCAGGACCCTACAATGAGCAGTTCTTC.

V is TRBV11-2 and J is TRBJ2-3; 7 nucleotides align to TRBD1. Germline V gene sequence: CDR1 SGHAT, CDR2 FQNNGV. J was trimmed by 2 bases and V by 4 bases; bases with no gene match: 3. CDR3 length: 14 amino acids. CDR3 protein: CASSWDSLTDTQYF. CDR3 sequence (DNA): TGTGCCAGCAGCTGGGACAGCCTCACAGATACGCAGTATTTT.

This clone was observed at least ten times. This sequence joins TRBV14 and TRBJ1-1, with 7 bases aligning to TRBD1. Germline V gene lookup returns CDR1 SGHDN and CDR2 FVKESK. V was clipped by 1 base and J by 11 bases; unmatched bases: 7. This CDR3 is built from 13 residues. The CDR3 is CASSQGGQVRAFF. Here the CDR3 DNA reads TGTGCCAGCAGCCAAGGCGGACAGGTCCGGGCTTTCTTT.

In this sample, this clone turned up a few times. The rearrangement uses TRBV30 and TRBJ2-7; 7 bases align to TRBD2. The CDR3 totals 14 residues. Per the germline V gene, CDR1 is GTSNPN and CDR2 is SVGIG (reference sequence). V gave up 1 base and J gave up 3 bases; unmatched junction bases: 6. The CDR3 bases are TGTGCCTGGAGTGCCCCTAGCGGACTCTACGAGCAGTACGTC. It yields the protein CAWSAPSGLYEQYV.

This sequence joins TRBV5-6 and TRBJ1-1, with D perhaps matching TRBD1 (5 bases). V gave up 1 base and J gave up 4 bases, with 11 bases separating them. Per germline, CDR1 SGHDT and CDR2 YYEEEE. The CDR3 totals 14 residues. The CDR3 DNA reads TGTGCCAGCAGCTTGTCCCAGGGTCTCACTGAAGCTTTCTTT. It yields the protein CASSLSQGLTEAFF.

The chain combines TRBV7-9 with TRBJ2-5; D gene ambiguous. The length of the CDR3 is 11 residues. The V gene lost 5 bases and the J gene lost 4 bases, with 5 bases spanning the gap. Looked up from germline, CDR1 is SEHNR and CDR2 is FQNEAQ (reference sequence). The CDR3 sequence: CASSGRETQYF. CDR3 DNA sequence: TGTGCCAGCAGCGGTAGAGAGACCCAGTACTTC.